This T cell receptor (beta chain) is from a study of shared clonotypes between healthy human individuals. Measured with immunoSEQ multiplex PCR; TCRdb has only the in-frame clones, and not every one. This repertoire shows about 1 million clones, approximately 76% found once; its top ten account for roughly 1.4%. V trimming: 1 base; J trimming: 4 bases; junction bases outside the gene matches: 4. CDR1 is SGHDT and CDR2 is YYEEEE in the germline V gene. The length of the CDR3 is 14 residues. CD45RA+ naive and CD45RA-negative memory subsets were separated from CD4+ cells. This TCR came from a man aged 18 to 35 in good health. Sample: memory CD4+ T cells sorted from blood. Subset indicated: CD45RA-negative fraction. The rearrangement links TRBV5-6 to TRBJ2-7, with 8 bases lining up with TRBD1. The CDR3 is CASSLQGAGYEQYF. The DNA for the CDR3 is TGTGCCAGCAGCTTGCAGGGGGCTGGGTACGAGCAGTACTTC.